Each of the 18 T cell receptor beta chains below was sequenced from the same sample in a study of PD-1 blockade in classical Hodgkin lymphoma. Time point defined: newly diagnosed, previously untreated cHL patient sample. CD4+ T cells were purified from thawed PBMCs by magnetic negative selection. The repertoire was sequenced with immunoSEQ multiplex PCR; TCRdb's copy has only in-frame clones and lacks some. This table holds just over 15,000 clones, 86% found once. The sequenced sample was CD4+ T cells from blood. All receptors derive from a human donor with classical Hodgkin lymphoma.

CDR3 protein: CASFATYLSGNTIYF. The CDR3 DNA follows: TGTGCCAGTTTTGCGACATATCTCTCTGGAAACACCATATATTTT. The genes are TRBV19 and TRBJ1-3; D is unclear. The CDR3 loop spans 15 amino acids. Trimming left V 8 bases short and J 0 bases short, with 14 bases between. Germline values: CDR1 LNHDA, CDR2 SQIVND (reference sequence).

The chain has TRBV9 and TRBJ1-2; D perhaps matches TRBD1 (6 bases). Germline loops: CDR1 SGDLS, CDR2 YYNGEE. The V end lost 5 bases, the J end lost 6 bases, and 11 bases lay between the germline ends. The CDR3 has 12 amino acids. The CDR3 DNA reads TGTGCCAGCAGGAAGGAGGGGGATGGCTACACCTTC. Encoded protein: CASRKEGDGYTF.

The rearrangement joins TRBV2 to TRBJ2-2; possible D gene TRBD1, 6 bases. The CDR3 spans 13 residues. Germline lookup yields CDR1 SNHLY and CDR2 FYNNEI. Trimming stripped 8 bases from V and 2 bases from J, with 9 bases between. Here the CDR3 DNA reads TGTGCCAGCCGGACAGCTAACACCGGGGAGCTGTTTTTT. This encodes CASRTANTGELFF.

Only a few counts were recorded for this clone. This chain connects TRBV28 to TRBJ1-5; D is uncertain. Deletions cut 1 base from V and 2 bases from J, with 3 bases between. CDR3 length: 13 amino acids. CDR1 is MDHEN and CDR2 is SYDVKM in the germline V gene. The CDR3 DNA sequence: TGTGCCAGCAGTTTATTCGGCAATCAGCCCCAGCATTTT. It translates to CASSLFGNQPQHF.

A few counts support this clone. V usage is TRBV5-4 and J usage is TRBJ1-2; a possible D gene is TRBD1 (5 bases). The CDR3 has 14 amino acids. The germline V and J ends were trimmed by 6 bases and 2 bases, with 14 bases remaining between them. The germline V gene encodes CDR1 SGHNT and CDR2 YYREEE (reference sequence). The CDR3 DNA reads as TGTGCCAGCACCCAAACTGGGGGGAACTATGGCTACACCTTC. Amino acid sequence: CASTQTGGNYGYTF.

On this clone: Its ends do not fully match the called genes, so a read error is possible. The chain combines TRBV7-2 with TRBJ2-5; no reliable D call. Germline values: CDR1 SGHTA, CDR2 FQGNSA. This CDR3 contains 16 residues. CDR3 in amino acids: CASSLAVVKFQGTQYF. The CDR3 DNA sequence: TGTGCCAGCAGCTTAGCGGTGGTAAAGTTTCAAGGGACCCAGTACTTC.

CDR3 amino acids: CASSGQGHNNEQFF. CDR3 DNA sequence: TGTGCCAGCAGTGGACAGGGTCACAACAATGAGCAGTTCTTC. The rearrangement joins TRBV6-6 to TRBJ2-1; 8 positions agree with TRBD1. Trimming at V came to 5 bases and at J to 5 bases, leaving 5 bases not matched to a gene. The CDR3 spans 14 residues. Germline lookup yields CDR1 MNHNY and CDR2 SVGAGI (reference sequence).

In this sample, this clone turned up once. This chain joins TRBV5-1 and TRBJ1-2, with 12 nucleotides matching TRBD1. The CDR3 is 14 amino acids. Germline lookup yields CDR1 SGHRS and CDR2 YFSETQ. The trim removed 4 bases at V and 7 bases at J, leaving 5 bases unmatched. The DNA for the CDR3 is TGCGCCAGCAGCCCGGGACAGGGGGCGTTTGGCTACACCTTC. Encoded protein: CASSPGQGAFGYTF.

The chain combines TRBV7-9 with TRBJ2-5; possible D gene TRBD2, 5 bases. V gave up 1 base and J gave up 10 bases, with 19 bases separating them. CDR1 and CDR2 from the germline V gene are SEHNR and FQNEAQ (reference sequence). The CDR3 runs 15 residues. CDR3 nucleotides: TGTGCCAGCAGCTTAGAGAGGGTAGGGCCGCCGGACCAGTACTTC. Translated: CASSLERVGPPDQYF.

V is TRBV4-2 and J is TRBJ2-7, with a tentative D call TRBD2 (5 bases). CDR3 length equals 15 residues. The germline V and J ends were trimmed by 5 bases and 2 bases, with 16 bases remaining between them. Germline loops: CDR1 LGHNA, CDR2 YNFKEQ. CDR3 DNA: TGTGCCAGCAGCTTGGAGACTACCGTAGCCTACGAGCAGTACTTC. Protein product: CASSLETTVAYEQYF.

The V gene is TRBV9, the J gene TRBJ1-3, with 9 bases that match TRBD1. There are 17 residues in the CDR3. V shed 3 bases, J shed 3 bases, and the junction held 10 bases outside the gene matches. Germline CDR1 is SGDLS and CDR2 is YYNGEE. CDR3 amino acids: CASSADRGRVYGNTIYF. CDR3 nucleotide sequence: TGTGCCAGCAGCGCGGACAGGGGAAGGGTCTATGGAAACACCATATATTTT.

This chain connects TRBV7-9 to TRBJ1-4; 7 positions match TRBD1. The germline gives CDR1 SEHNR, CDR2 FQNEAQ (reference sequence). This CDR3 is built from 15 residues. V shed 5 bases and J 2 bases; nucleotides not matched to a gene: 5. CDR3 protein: CASSRQGTTNEKLFF. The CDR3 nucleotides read TGTGCCAGCAGCCGACAGGGCACGACTAATGAAAAACTGTTTTTT.

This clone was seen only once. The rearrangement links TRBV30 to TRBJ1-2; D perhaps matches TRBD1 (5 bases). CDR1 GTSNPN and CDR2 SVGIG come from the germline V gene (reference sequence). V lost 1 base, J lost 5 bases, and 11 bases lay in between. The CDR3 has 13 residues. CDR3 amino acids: CAWSEDTSYGYTF. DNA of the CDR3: TGTGCCTGGAGTGAGGACACCTCTTATGGCTACACCTTC.

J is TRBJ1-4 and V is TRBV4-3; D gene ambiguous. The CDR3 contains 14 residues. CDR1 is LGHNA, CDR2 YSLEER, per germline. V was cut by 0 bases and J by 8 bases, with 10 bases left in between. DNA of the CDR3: TGCGCCAGCAGCCAAGATCGAATTGGCGAAAAACTGTTTTTT. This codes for CASSQDRIGEKLFF.

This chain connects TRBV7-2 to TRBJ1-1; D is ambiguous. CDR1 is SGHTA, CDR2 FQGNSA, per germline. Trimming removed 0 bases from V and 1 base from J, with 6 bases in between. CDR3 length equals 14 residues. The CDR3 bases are TGTGCCAGCAGCTTAGCGAGGCAGAACACTGAAGCTTTCTTT. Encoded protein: CASSLARQNTEAFF.

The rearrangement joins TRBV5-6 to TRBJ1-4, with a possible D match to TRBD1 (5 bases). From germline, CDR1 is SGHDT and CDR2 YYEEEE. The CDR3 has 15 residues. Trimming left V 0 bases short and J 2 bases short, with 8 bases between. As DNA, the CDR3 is TGTGCCAGCAGCTTGGTAGGGGCGACTAATGAAAAACTGTTTTTT. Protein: CASSLVGATNEKLFF.

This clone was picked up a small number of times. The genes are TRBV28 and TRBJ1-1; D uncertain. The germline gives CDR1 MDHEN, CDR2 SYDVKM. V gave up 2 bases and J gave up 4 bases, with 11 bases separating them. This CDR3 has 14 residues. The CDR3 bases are TGTGCCAGCAGTTTACGAGATTCTTTCACTGAAGCTTTCTTT. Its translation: CASSLRDSFTEAFF. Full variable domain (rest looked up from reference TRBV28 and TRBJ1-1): DVKVTQSSRYLVKRTGEKVFLECVQDMDHENMFWYRQDPGLGLRLIYFSYDVKMKEKGDIPEGYSVSREKKERFSLILESASTNQTSMYLCASSLRDSFTEAFFGQGTRLTVV.

CDR3 region: CASSLAGQGPNYGYTF. In DNA, the CDR3 is TGTGCCAGCAGTCTGGCCGGACAGGGGCCTAACTATGGCTACACCTTC. This chain uses TRBV28 with TRBJ1-2, with 9 bases matching TRBD1. Trimming removed 5 bases from V and 0 bases from J; junction bases left unmatched: 7. CDR3 length: 16 amino acids. In germline, CDR1 is MDHEN, CDR2 SYDVKM.